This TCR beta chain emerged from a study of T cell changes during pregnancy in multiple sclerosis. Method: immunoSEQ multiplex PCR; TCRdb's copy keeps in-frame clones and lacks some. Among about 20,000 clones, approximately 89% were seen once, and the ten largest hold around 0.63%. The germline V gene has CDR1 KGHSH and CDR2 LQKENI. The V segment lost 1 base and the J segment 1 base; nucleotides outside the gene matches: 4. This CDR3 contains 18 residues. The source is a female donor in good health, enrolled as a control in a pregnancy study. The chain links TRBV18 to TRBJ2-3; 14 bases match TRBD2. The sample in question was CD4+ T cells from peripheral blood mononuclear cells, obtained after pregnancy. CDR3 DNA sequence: TGTGCCAGCTCACCACTCGCGACTAGCGGGGGGGGCACAGATACGCAGTATTTT. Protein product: CASSPLATSGGGTDTQYF.